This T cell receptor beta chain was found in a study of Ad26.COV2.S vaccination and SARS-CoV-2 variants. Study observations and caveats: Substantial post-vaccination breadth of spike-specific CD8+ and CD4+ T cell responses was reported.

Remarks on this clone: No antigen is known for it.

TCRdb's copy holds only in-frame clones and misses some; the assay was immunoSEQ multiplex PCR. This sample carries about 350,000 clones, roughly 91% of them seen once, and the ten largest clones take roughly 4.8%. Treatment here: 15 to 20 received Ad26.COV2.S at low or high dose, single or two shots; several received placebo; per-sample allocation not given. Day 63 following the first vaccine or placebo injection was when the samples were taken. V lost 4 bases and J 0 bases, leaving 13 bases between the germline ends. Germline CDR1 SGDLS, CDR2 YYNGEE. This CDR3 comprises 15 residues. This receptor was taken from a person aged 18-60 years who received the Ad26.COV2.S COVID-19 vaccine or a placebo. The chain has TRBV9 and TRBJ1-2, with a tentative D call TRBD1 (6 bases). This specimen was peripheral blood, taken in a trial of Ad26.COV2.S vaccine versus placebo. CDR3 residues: CASSSTGLANYGYTF. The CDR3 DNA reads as TGTGCCAGCAGCTCAACAGGGTTAGCTAACTATGGCTACACCTTC.